This T cell receptor beta chain came from a study of blood T cell repertoires in COVID-19. Study-level information: Acute and convalescent COVID-19 specimens originated in the United States, Italy and Spain.

CDR3 size: 14 residues. The ends were cut back, 3 bases at V and 4 bases at J, with 9 bases in the middle. Germline CDR1 MNHNS, CDR2 SASEGT. Source study methods: Researchers report that nucleated cell counts were estimated from reference gene primer amplification. Clones were sequenced by immunoSEQ multiplex PCR, and TCRdb holds only the in-frame ones, with some missing. Clonal size and the V and J genes are those of that table, whereas D and trimming came from the DNA. Here the sample spans under 300,000 clones, over 80% being singletons. What was sequenced was peripheral blood. The TCR originated in a woman in her thirties or forties who had recovered from COVID-19. The genes are TRBV6-1 and TRBJ1-4, with TRBD1 as a possible D gene (5 bases). In DNA form, the CDR3 reads TGTGCCAGCAGTGAGAGCAGGGTTAATGAAAAACTGTTTTTT. Translating gives CASSESRVNEKLFF.